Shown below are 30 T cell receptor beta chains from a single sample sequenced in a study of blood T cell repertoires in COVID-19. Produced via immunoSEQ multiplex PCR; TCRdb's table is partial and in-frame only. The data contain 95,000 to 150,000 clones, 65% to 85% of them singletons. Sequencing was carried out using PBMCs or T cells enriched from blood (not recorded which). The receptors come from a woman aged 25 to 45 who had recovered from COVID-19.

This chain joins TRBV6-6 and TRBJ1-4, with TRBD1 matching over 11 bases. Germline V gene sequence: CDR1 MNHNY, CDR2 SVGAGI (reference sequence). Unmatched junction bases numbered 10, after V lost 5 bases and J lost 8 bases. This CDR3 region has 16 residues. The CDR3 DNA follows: TGTGCCAGCAGTCTCGGACAGGGGGCGAGAAAGGAAAAACTGTTTTTT. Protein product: CASSLGQGARKEKLFF.

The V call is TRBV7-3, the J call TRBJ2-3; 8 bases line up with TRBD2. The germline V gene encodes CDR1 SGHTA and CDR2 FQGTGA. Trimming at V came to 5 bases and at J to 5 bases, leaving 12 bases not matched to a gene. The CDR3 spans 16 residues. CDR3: CASSPTGTRSGDTQYF. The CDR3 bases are TGTGCCAGCAGCCCAACCGGGACTAGGAGCGGAGATACGCAGTATTTT. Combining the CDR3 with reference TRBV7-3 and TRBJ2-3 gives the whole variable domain GAGVSQTPSNKVTEKGKYVELRCDPISGHTALYWYRQSLGQGPEFLIYFQGTGAADDSGLPNDRFFAVRPEGSVSTLKIQRTERGDSAVYLCASSPTGTRSGDTQYFGPGTRLTVL.

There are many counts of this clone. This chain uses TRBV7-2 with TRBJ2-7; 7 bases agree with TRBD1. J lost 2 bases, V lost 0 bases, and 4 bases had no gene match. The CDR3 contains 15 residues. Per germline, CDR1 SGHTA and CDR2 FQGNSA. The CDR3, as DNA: TGTGCCAGCAGCTTAGCCGGGACAGCGACCTACGAGCAGTACTTC. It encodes CASSLAGTATYEQYF.

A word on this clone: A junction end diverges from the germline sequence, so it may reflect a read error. CDR3 bases: TGTGCCAGCAGCGGACCCGGGACAGCAGACTTC. Translated: CASSGPGTADF. The chain has TRBV13 and TRBJ2-7, with 7 bases matching TRBD1. The CDR3 runs 11 residues. Germline V gives CDR1 PRHDT, CDR2 FYEKMQ (reference sequence). The full variable domain, with the rest looked up from reference TRBV13 and TRBJ2-7, is AAGVIQSPRHLIKEKRETATLKCYPIPRHDTVYWYQQGPGQDPQFLISFYEKMQSDKGSIPDRFSAQQFSDYHSELNMSSLELGDSALYFCASSGPGTADFGPGTRLTVT.

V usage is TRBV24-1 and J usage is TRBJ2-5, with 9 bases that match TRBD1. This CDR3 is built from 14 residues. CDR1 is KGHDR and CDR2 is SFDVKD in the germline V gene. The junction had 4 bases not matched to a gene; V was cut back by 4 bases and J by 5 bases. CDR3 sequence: CATSEPGQGETQYF. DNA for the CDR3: TGTGCCACCAGTGAGCCGGGACAGGGTGAGACCCAGTACTTC.

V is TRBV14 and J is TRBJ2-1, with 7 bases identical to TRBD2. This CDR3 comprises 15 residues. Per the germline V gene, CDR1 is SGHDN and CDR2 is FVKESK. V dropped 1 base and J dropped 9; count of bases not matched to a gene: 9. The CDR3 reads CASSQVRSGKGEQFF. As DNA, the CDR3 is TGTGCCAGCAGCCAAGTTAGGAGCGGGAAGGGTGAGCAGTTCTTC.

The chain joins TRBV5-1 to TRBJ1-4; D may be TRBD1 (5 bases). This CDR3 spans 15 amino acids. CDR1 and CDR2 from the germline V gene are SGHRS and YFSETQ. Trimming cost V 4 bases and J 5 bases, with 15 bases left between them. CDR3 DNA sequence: TGCGCCAGCAGCGAGGCGGGGACGGGGAATGAAAAACTGTTTTTT. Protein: CASSEAGTGNEKLFF.

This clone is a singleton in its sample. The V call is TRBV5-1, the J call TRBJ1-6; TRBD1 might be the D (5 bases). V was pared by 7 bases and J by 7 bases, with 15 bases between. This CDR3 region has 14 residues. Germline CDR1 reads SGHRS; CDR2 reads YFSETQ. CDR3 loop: CASGLGHANSPLHF. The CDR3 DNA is TGCGCCAGCGGGCTAGGACACGCCAATTCACCCCTCCACTTT.

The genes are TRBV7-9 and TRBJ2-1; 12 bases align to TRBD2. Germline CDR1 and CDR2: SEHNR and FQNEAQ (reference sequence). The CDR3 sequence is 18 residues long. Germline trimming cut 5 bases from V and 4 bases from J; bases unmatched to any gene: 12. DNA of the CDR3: TGTGCCAGCAGCCCTCGCCTTGGTGGACTAGCGGGGTACAATGAGCAGTTCTTC. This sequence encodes CASSPRLGGLAGYNEQFF.

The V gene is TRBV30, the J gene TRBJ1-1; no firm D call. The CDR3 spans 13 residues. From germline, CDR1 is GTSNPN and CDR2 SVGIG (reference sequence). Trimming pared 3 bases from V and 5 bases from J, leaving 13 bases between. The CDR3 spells CAWSRRGGTEAFF. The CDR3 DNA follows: TGTGCCTGGAGCCGGCGGGGAGGAACTGAAGCTTTCTTT. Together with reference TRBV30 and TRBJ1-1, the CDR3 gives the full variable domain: SQTIHQWPATLVQPVGSPLSLECTVEGTSNPNLYWYRQAAGRGLQLLFYSVGIGQISSEVPQNLSASRPQDRQFILSSKKLLLSDSGFYLCAWSRRGGTEAFFGQGTRLTVV.

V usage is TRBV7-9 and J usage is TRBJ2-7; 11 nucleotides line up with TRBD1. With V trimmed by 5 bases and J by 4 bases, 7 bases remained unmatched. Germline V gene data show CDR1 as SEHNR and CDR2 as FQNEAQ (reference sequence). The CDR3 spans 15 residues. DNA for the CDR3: TGTGCCAGCAGCCCGCCGGGGACAGGGGGGTACGAGCAGTACTTC. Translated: CASSPPGTGGYEQYF.

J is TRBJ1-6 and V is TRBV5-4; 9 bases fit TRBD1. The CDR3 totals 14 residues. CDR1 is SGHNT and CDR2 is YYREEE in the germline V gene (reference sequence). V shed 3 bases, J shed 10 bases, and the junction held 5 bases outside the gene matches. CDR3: CASSSGQGMSPLHF. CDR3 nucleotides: TGTGCCAGCAGCTCGGGACAGGGAATGTCACCCCTCCACTTT.

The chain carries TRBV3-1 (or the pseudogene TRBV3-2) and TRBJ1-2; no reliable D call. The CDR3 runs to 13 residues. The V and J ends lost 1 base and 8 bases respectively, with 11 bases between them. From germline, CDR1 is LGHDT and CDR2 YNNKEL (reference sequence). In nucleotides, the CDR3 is TGTGCCAGCAGCCAAGTTCCAGGTCGGGGCTACACCTTC. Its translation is CASSQVPGRGYTF.

CDR3 nucleotides: TGCAGCGTTGTTAACAGGGGGAACACTGAAGCTTTCTTT. Translating it yields CSVVNRGNTEAFF. The J gene is TRBJ1-1, the V gene TRBV29-1, with 7 bases lining up with TRBD1. The CDR3 sequence is 13 residues long. V shed 4 bases and J 1 base; nucleotides not matched to a gene: 3. Germline V CDR1 and CDR2: SQVTM, ANQGSEA.

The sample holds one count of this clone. The CDR3 DNA is TGTGCCAGAAGCCTCGACAGGGAGGAAGATCAGCCCCAGCATTTT. It codes for CARSLDREEDQPQHF. The J gene is TRBJ1-5, the V gene TRBV5-3, with TRBD1 identical over 7 bases. TRBV5-3 is assigned to the ORF class and has an uncertain function. This CDR3 spans 15 amino acids. The V segment lost 4 bases and the J segment 5 bases; nucleotides outside the gene matches: 9.

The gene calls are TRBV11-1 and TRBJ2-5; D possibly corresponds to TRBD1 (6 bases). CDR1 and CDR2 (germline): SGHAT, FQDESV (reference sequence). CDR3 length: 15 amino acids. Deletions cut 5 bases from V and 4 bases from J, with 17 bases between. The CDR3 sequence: CASSRPRGGTETQYF. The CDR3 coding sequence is TGTGCCAGCAGCAGACCCCGAGGGGGAACAGAGACCCAGTACTTC.

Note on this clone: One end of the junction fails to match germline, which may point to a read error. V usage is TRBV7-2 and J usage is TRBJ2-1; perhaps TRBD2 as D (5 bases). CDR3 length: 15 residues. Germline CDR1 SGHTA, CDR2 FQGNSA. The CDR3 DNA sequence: TGTGCCAGCAGCCCCAGACTAAGCGGTGTTGTCGGTGGAGTCTTC. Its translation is CASSPRLSGVVGGVF.

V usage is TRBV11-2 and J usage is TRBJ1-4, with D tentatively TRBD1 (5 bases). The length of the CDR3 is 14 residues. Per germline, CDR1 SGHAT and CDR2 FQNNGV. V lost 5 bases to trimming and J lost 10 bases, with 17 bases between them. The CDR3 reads CASSDGSRGGKLFF. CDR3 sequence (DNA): TGTGCCAGCAGCGACGGGAGCCGGGGGGGAAAACTGTTTTTT.

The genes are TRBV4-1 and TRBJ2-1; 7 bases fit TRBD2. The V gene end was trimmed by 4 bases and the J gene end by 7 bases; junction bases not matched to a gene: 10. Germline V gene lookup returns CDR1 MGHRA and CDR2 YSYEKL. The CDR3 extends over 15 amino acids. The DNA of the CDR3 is TGCGCCAGCAGCCCTGATTGGCGGGAGTCTAATGAGCAGTTCTTC. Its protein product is CASSPDWRESNEQFF.

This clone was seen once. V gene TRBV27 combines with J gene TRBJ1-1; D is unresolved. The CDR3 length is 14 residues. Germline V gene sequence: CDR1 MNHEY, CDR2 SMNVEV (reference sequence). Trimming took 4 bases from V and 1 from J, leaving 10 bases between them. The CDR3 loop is CASSSLLANTEAFF. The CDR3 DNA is TGTGCCAGCAGTTCCCTTCTGGCGAACACTGAAGCTTTCTTT.

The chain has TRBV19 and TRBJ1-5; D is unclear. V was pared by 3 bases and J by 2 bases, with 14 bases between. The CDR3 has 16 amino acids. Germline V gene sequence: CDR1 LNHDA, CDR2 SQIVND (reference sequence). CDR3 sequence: CASSILWALGNQPQHF. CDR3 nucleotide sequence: TGTGCCAGTAGTATTCTCTGGGCCCTCGGCAATCAGCCCCAGCATTTT.

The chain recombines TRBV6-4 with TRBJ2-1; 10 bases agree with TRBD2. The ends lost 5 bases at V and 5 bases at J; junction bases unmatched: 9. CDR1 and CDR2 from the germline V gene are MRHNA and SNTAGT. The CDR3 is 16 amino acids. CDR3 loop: CASSLLAGVRDNEQFF. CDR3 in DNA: TGTGCCAGCAGTCTTCTAGCGGGAGTAAGGGACAATGAGCAGTTCTTC.

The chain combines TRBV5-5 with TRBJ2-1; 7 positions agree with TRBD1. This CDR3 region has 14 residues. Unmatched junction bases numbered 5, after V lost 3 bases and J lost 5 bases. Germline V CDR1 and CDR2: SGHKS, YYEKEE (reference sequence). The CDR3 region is CASSYRQGDNEQFF. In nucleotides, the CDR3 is TGTGCCAGCAGCTACCGACAGGGAGACAATGAGCAGTTCTTC.

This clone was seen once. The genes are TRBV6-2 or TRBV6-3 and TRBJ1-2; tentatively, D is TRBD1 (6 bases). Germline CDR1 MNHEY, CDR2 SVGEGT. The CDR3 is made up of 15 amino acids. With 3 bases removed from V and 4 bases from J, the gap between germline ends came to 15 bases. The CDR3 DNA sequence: TGTGCCAGCAGTTATAGTGGCAGGGGCCCCTATGGCTACACCTTC. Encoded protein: CASSYSGRGPYGYTF.

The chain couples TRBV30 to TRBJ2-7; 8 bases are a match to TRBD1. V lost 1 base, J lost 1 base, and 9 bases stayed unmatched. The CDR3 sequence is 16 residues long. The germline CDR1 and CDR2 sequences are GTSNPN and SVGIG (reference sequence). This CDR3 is CAWSAGTGGLSYEQYF. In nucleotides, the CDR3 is TGTGCCTGGAGTGCAGGGACAGGAGGGCTTTCCTACGAGCAGTACTTC.

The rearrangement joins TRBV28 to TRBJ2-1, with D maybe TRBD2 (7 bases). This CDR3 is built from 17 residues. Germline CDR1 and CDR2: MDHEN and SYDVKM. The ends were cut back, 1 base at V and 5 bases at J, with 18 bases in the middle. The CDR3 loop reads CASSLFLGGPRDNEQFF. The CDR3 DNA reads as TGTGCCAGCAGTTTATTCCTCGGGGGGCCGAGGGACAATGAGCAGTTCTTC.

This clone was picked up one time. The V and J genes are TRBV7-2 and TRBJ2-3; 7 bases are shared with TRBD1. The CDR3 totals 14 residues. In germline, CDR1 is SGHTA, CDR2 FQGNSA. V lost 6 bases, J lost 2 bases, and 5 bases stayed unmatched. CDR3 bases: TGTGCCAGCAGACGAGGGGGCAACACAGATACGCAGTATTTT. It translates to CASRRGGNTDTQYF.

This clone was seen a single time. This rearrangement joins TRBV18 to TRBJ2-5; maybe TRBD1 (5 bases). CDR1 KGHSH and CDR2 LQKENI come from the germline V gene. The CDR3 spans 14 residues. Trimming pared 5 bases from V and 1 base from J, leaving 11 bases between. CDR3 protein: CASSLQDPQETQYF. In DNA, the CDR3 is TGTGCCAGCTCATTACAGGATCCCCAAGAGACCCAGTACTTC.

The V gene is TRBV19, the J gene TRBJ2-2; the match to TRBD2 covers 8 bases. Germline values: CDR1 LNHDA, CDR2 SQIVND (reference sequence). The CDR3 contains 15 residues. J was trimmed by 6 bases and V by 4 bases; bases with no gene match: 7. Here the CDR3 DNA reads TGTGCCAGTAGTAGTCCCAGCGGGAGTCCCGGGGAGCTGTTTTTT. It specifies CASSSPSGSPGELFF.

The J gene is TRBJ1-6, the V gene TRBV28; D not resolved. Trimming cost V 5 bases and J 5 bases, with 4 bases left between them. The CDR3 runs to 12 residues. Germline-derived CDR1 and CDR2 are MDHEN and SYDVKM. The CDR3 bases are TGTGCCAGCAGTGTTAATAATTCACCCCTCCACTTT. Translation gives CASSVNNSPLHF.